Below, 9 T cell receptor beta chains from the same sample are listed, as sequenced in a study of cytomegalovirus exposure and HLA in healthy donors. Profiling relied on immunoSEQ multiplex PCR, and the TCRdb table lists in-frame clones only, not all of them. The sample has 150,000 to 200,000 clones, almost 85% seen once. Sequencing input: PBMCs. The receptor source for this set is a man under 40 in good health and CMV-seropositive.

This clone was counted a single time. The V call is TRBV5-6, the J call TRBJ1-2; unclear D gene. Germline CDR1 SGHDT, CDR2 YYEEEE. This CDR3 has 14 amino acids. Trimming stripped 0 bases from V and 2 bases from J, with 8 bases between. CDR3 DNA: TGTGCCAGCAGCTTGGCCTGGGAGAACTATGGCTACACCTTC. This gives the protein CASSLAWENYGYTF.

The CDR3 spells CASSVADFQSNEQFF. The CDR3 DNA sequence: TGTGCCAGCAGCGTAGCGGACTTCCAAAGCAATGAGCAGTTCTTC. The V and J genes are TRBV9 and TRBJ2-1; TRBD2 is a possible D gene (5 bases). The CDR3 runs 15 residues. Trimming shortened V by 0 bases and J by 6 bases, and 13 bases separated the two germline ends. The germline V gene has CDR1 SGDLS and CDR2 YYNGEE.

The chain uses TRBV5-6 and TRBJ2-1; a weak D match, TRBD2 (5 bases). The CDR3 extends over 16 amino acids. Germline CDR1 reads SGHDT; CDR2 reads YYEEEE. Deletions cut 4 bases from V and 5 bases from J, with 19 bases between. CDR3 protein: CASSPVWAGPHNEQFF. The DNA for the CDR3 is TGTGCCAGCAGCCCAGTGTGGGCGGGCCCACACAATGAGCAGTTCTTC.

This clone has only one observation. The genes are TRBV9 and TRBJ1-1; the D gene is possibly TRBD1 (6 bases). Germline lookup yields CDR1 SGDLS and CDR2 YYNGEE. The germline V and J ends were trimmed by 0 bases and 4 bases, with 13 bases remaining between them. This CDR3 has 15 residues. The CDR3 here is CASSVGAGEGTEAFF. CDR3 in DNA: TGTGCCAGCAGCGTAGGGGCAGGGGAAGGCACTGAAGCTTTCTTT.

The chain couples TRBV4-1 to TRBJ2-5; the D gene is possibly TRBD2 (5 bases). Trimming left V 4 bases short and J 5 bases short, with 11 bases between. The CDR3 is made up of 13 amino acids. Germline loops: CDR1 MGHRA, CDR2 YSYEKL. For the CDR3, the DNA is TGCGCCAGCAGCCCCGCTAGCAGGGAGACCCAGTACTTC. It is translated as CASSPASRETQYF.

The CDR3 protein is CAWVALGTEAFF. In DNA, the CDR3 is TGTGCCTGGGTAGCTTTAGGCACTGAAGCTTTCTTT. The V gene is TRBV30, the J gene TRBJ1-1; D call uncertain. The CDR3 totals 12 residues. Between the trimmed V and J ends, which lost 5 bases and 4 bases, there was a span of 11 bases. Germline loops: CDR1 GTSNPN, CDR2 SVGIG (reference sequence).

This clone was seen a few times. This chain connects TRBV18 to TRBJ2-7; the match to TRBD2 covers 13 bases. Germline V lookup: CDR1 KGHSH, CDR2 LQKENI. The CDR3 is 15 residues long. V shed 3 bases, J shed 5 bases, and the junction held 4 bases outside the gene matches. The CDR3 loop reads CASSPWTSGSDEQYF. The DNA of the CDR3 is TGTGCCAGCTCACCCTGGACTAGCGGGAGCGACGAGCAGTACTTC.

V and J are TRBV29-1 and TRBJ1-3; 9 positions match TRBD1. Germline-derived CDR1 and CDR2 are SQVTM and ANQGSEA. V lost 5 bases and J lost 2; bases outside the gene matches: 7. CDR3 length: 15 residues. The CDR3 is CSVLDRGTTGNTIYF. CDR3 in DNA: TGCAGCGTTCTGGACAGGGGCACTACTGGAAACACCATATATTTT.

The chain combines TRBV15 with TRBJ1-3; TRBD1 is a possible D gene (6 bases). The V end lost 3 bases, the J end lost 4 bases, and 19 bases lay between the germline ends. This CDR3 region has 17 residues. Germline-derived CDR1 and CDR2 are LNHNV and YYDKDF (reference sequence). Here the CDR3 reads CATSRENRASAGNTIYF. The CDR3 DNA reads TGTGCCACCAGCAGGGAAAACAGGGCATCGGCAGGAAACACCATATATTTT.